These 26 T cell receptor beta chains came from one sample sequenced in a study of OX40 agonist ivuxolimab in advanced cancers. The library came from the immunoSEQ multiplex PCR assay. Sourced from immuneACCESS, this table was stored by TCRdb with only in-frame sequences that have V and J called. A share of the clones is absent; for the studies checked, an unresolved V gene accounts for under half, and the remainder has no known explanation. In this sample the table shows 45,000 to 50,000 clones, 92% of which occur a single time. The ten largest clones capture approximately 6.3% of the sample. The input for sequencing was CD4+ or CD8+ T cells sorted from blood, taken in a trial of the OX40 agonist ivuxolimab. These receptors all come from an adult with an advanced solid tumor such as melanoma, head and neck, liver or kidney cancer.

By frequency in the sample, this clone is medium-sized. In DNA form, the CDR3 reads TGTGCCAGCATACCCCCGGGGGATCGGGGCACTGAAGCTTTCTTT. Translating gives CASIPPGDRGTEAFF. The gene calls are TRBV5-4 and TRBJ1-1, with a tentative D call TRBD1 (5 bases). The V end was cut by 6 bases, the J end by 4 bases, with 19 bases between. Per germline, CDR1 SGHNT and CDR2 YYREEE (reference sequence). The CDR3 has 15 residues.

The rearrangement links TRBV5-1 to TRBJ2-2; D call uncertain. The CDR3 is made up of 17 amino acids. Germline CDR1 reads SGHRS; CDR2 reads YFSETQ. Deletions cut 1 base from V and 4 bases from J, with 17 bases between. The CDR3 sequence is CASSLPTGVASTGELFF. Here the CDR3 DNA reads TGCGCCAGCAGCTTGCCGACTGGGGTAGCTTCCACCGGGGAGCTGTTTTTT.

The rearrangement joins TRBV5-6 to TRBJ2-7; unclear D gene. The V gene's germline CDR1 is SGHDT and CDR2 YYEEEE. Trimming pared 2 bases from V and 5 bases from J, leaving 5 bases between. The CDR3 sequence is 11 residues long. CDR3 protein: CASSFLDEQYV. The CDR3 DNA sequence: TGTGCCAGCAGCTTCTTAGACGAGCAGTACGTC.

V and J are TRBV5-6 and TRBJ1-2; 8 nucleotides match TRBD1. The CDR3 consists of 16 residues. Germline assignment: CDR1 SGHDT and CDR2 YYEEEE. J was trimmed by 3 bases and V by 3 bases; bases with no gene match: 10. This chain's CDR3 is CASSSPDRGYYYGYTF. Written as DNA, the CDR3 is TGTGCCAGCAGCTCCCCAGACAGGGGTTACTACTATGGCTACACCTTC. The full variable domain, completed using reference TRBV5-6 and TRBJ1-2, is DAGVTQSPTHLIKTRGQQVTLRCSPKSGHDTVSWYQQALGQGPQFIFQYYEEEERQRGNFPDRFSGHQFPNYSSELNVNALLLGDSALYLCASSSPDRGYYYGYTFGSGTRLTVV.

The chain has TRBV7-2 and TRBJ1-6; tentatively, D is TRBD1 (6 bases). Trimming shortened V by 3 bases and J by 6 bases, and 15 bases separated the two germline ends. The germline V gene encodes CDR1 SGHTA and CDR2 FQGNSA. The CDR3 runs 16 residues. CDR3 amino acids: CASSLSGTIFNSPLHF. The CDR3 bases are TGTGCCAGCAGCTTGAGTGGGACAATCTTTAATTCACCCCTCCACTTT.

The chain combines TRBV27 with TRBJ2-5; no reliable D call. The CDR3 sequence is 13 residues long. V gave up 1 base and J gave up 4 bases, with 7 bases separating them. Germline CDR1 and CDR2: MNHEY and SMNVEV (reference sequence). The DNA for the CDR3 is TGTGCCAGCAGTTTATGGTCAGGAGAGACCCAGTACTTC. Translated: CASSLWSGETQYF.

This rearrangement joins TRBV7-9 to TRBJ1-5, with TRBD1 matching over 9 bases. The germline CDR1 and CDR2 sequences are SEHNR and FQNEAQ (reference sequence). The V segment lost 2 bases and the J segment 4 bases; nucleotides outside the gene matches: 3. The CDR3 runs to 15 residues. CDR3 in amino acids: CASSLLGQGNQPQHF. CDR3 coding DNA: TGTGCCAGCAGCTTACTGGGACAGGGAAATCAGCCCCAGCATTTT.

V gene TRBV10-3 combines with J gene TRBJ1-2; the match to TRBD1 covers 10 bases. V trimming: 10 bases; J trimming: 4 bases; junction bases outside the gene matches: 18. The CDR3 contains 17 residues. Germline assignment: CDR1 ENHRY and CDR2 SYGVKD. CDR3 residues: CATGAPGTGDNSYGYTF. The CDR3 coding sequence is TGTGCCACGGGGGCCCCCGGGACAGGGGATAATAGCTATGGCTACACCTTC.

The J gene is TRBJ2-2, the V gene TRBV6-5, with D maybe TRBD1 (5 bases). This CDR3 is 14 amino acids long. The germline V gene encodes CDR1 MNHEY and CDR2 SVGAGI. Trimming removed 11 bases at V and 3 bases at J, with 16 bases between. CDR3 sequence (DNA): TGTGCCGGCCGAAAGGACATCCACACCGGGGAGCTGTTTTTT. It encodes CAGRKDIHTGELFF.

The chain couples TRBV9 to TRBJ2-2; D not resolved. The germline gives CDR1 SGDLS, CDR2 YYNGEE. The CDR3 is 12 amino acids. Trimming cost V 1 base and J 6 bases, with 4 bases left between them. This CDR3 reads CASSVNSGELFF. The CDR3 region has the DNA TGTGCCAGCAGCGTAAACTCCGGGGAGCTGTTTTTT.

The genes are TRBV27 and TRBJ1-1; tentative D call: TRBD1 (6 bases). The CDR3 is made up of 19 amino acids. V lost 1 base and J 0 bases, leaving 21 bases between the germline ends. CDR1 and CDR2 (germline): MNHEY, SMNVEV (reference sequence). The CDR3 protein is CASSLFGGAPISMNTEAFF. DNA of the CDR3: TGTGCCAGCAGTTTATTTGGGGGGGCCCCCATATCCATGAACACTGAAGCTTTCTTT.

The genes are TRBV28 and TRBJ1-5; D ambiguous. Per the germline V gene, CDR1 is MDHEN and CDR2 is SYDVKM. Trimming removed 3 bases at V and 3 bases at J, with 12 bases between. This CDR3 region has 15 residues. The CDR3 reads CASSLDPRDNQPQHF. DNA of the CDR3: TGTGCCAGCAGTTTGGACCCTCGGGACAATCAGCCCCAGCATTTT. Based on the CDR3 plus reference TRBV28 and TRBJ1-5, the full variable domain is DVKVTQSSRYLVKRTGEKVFLECVQDMDHENMFWYRQDPGLGLRLIYFSYDVKMKEKGDIPEGYSVSREKKERFSLILESASTNQTSMYLCASSLDPRDNQPQHFGDGTRLSIL.

The chain joins TRBV25-1 to TRBJ2-5, with D perhaps TRBD2 (6 bases). The CDR3 is 15 amino acids. Germline V gene sequence: CDR1 MGHDK, CDR2 SYGVNS. Between the trimmed V and J ends, which lost 1 base and 5 bases, there was a span of 14 bases. The CDR3: CASSEFWDREETQYF. DNA for the CDR3: TGTGCCAGCAGTGAATTCTGGGACCGGGAGGAGACCCAGTACTTC.

V is TRBV2 and J is TRBJ1-5, with 8 nucleotides matching TRBD1. After removal of 6 bases from V and 3 bases from J, the junction contained 7 bases not matched to a gene. CDR1 is SNHLY, CDR2 FYNNEI, per germline. There are 15 residues in the CDR3. CDR3 coding DNA: TGTGCCAGCAGCAACGACAGGGGTCACAATCAGCCCCAGCATTTT. Encoded protein: CASSNDRGHNQPQHF. Full variable domain (outside the CDR3, taken from reference TRBV2 and TRBJ1-5): EPEVTQTPSHQVTQMGQEVILRCVPISNHLYFYWYRQILGQKVEFLVSFYNNEISEKSEIFDDQFSVERPDGSNFTLKIRSTKLEDSAMYFCASSNDRGHNQPQHFGDGTRLSIL.

The chain links TRBV6-5 to TRBJ2-2, with D tentatively TRBD1 (5 bases). The V end lost 2 bases, the J end lost 1 base, and 5 bases lay between the germline ends. Germline CDR1 and CDR2: MNHEY and SVGAGI. The CDR3 is 14 amino acids. The CDR3 DNA is TGTGCCAGCAGTTACCAGGGGAACACCGGGGAGCTGTTTTTT. Its protein is CASSYQGNTGELFF.

The rearrangement links TRBV5-1 to TRBJ2-1; TRBD2 matches at 9 bases. The germline V gene has CDR1 SGHRS and CDR2 YFSETQ. V was clipped by 4 bases and J by 7 bases; unmatched bases: 6. The CDR3 consists of 14 residues. CDR3 sequence reads: CASSAGLARNEQFF. The CDR3 bases are TGCGCCAGCAGCGCAGGACTAGCGCGGAATGAGCAGTTCTTC. Variable domain in full (rest from reference TRBV5-1 and TRBJ2-1): KAGVTQTPRYLIKTRGQQVTLSCSPISGHRSVSWYQQTPGQGLQFLFEYFSETQRNKGNFPGRFSGRQFSNSRSEMNVSTLELGDSALYLCASSAGLARNEQFFGPGTRLTVL.

The chain uses TRBV7-9 and TRBJ2-5, with D maybe TRBD1 (5 bases). The CDR3 contains 13 residues. With 2 bases removed from V and 1 base from J, the gap between germline ends came to 5 bases. Germline V gives CDR1 SEHNR, CDR2 FQNEAQ (reference sequence). The CDR3 DNA reads TGTGCCAGCAGCTTACAGGGCCAAGAGACCCAGTACTTC. Its translation: CASSLQGQETQYF. The variable domain in full, with the rest retrieved from reference TRBV7-9 and TRBJ2-5, is DTGVSQNPRHKITKRGQNVTFRCDPISEHNRLYWYRQTLGQGPEFLTYFQNEAQLEKSRLLSDRFSAERPKGSFSTLEIQRTEQGDSAMYLCASSLQGQETQYFGPGTRLLVL.

V usage is TRBV27 and J usage is TRBJ1-2, with unresolved D. Trimming pared 3 bases from V and 6 bases from J, leaving 14 bases between. The germline gives CDR1 MNHEY, CDR2 SMNVEV (reference sequence). The CDR3 sequence is 14 residues long. CDR3 in amino acids: CASSFLYTGDGYTF. In DNA, the CDR3 is TGTGCCAGCAGTTTCCTCTATACCGGGGATGGCTACACCTTC.

This rearrangement joins TRBV2 to TRBJ2-7; 9 bases fit TRBD1. Germline loops: CDR1 SNHLY, CDR2 FYNNEI. J lost 3 bases, V lost 8 bases, and 2 bases had no gene match. The length of the CDR3 is 12 residues. CDR3 coding DNA: TGTGCCAGCGAGGGACAGGGCTACGAGCAGTACTTC. As protein: CASEGQGYEQYF.

This chain uses TRBV5-1 with TRBJ1-5, with a tentative D call TRBD1 (6 bases). Trimming took off 3 bases at V and 4 bases at J, with 8 bases between the two ends. The CDR3 runs 13 residues. Germline CDR1 reads SGHRS; CDR2 reads YFSETQ. CDR3 sequence: CASSYGQNQPQHF. For the CDR3, the DNA is TGCGCCAGCAGCTACGGACAGAATCAGCCCCAGCATTTT. The variable domain in full, completed from reference TRBV5-1 and TRBJ1-5, reads KAGVTQTPRYLIKTRGQQVTLSCSPISGHRSVSWYQQTPGQGLQFLFEYFSETQRNKGNFPGRFSGRQFSNSRSEMNVSTLELGDSALYLCASSYGQNQPQHFGDGTRLSIL.

The rearrangement uses TRBV27 and TRBJ1-5; 10 bases match TRBD1. CDR3 size: 14 residues. The germline V gene encodes CDR1 MNHEY and CDR2 SMNVEV (reference sequence). V shed 8 bases and J 6 bases; nucleotides not matched to a gene: 7. CDR3 sequence: CASGGQGGSQPQHF. DNA of the CDR3: TGTGCCAGCGGAGGACAGGGGGGTTCTCAGCCCCAGCATTTT.

This chain uses TRBV27 with TRBJ2-3; TRBD2 agrees at 12 bases. CDR3 length: 17 amino acids. V was pared by 4 bases and J by 0 bases, with 5 bases of the junction left unmatched. Germline values: CDR1 MNHEY, CDR2 SMNVEV (reference sequence). The CDR3: CASSSGLAGPSTDTQYF. The CDR3 DNA follows: TGTGCCAGCAGTTCCGGACTAGCGGGACCCAGCACAGATACGCAGTATTTT.

The J gene is TRBJ1-2, the V gene TRBV30, with no clear D. The CDR3 length is 12 residues. Germline lookup yields CDR1 GTSNPN and CDR2 SVGIG (reference sequence). V was clipped by 0 bases and J by 2 bases, with 4 bases between them. As DNA, the CDR3 is TGTGCCTGGAGTGTAAGAAACTATGGCTACACCTTC. This codes for CAWSVRNYGYTF.

The genes are TRBV27 and TRBJ2-7; 8 bases line up with TRBD1. V lost 0 bases and J lost 3; bases outside the gene matches: 4. From germline, CDR1 is MNHEY and CDR2 SMNVEV (reference sequence). The CDR3 is 15 amino acids. CDR3 amino acids: CASSLSGTGLYEQYF. The DNA for the CDR3 is TGTGCCAGCAGTTTATCGGGGACAGGCCTCTACGAGCAGTACTTC.

This clone was counted only a few times. The genes are TRBV4-1 and TRBJ1-5, with TRBD1 as a possible D gene (5 bases). Germline CDR1 is MGHRA and CDR2 is YSYEKL. This CDR3 has 15 residues. Trimming removed 4 bases at V and 3 bases at J, with 13 bases between. The CDR3 spells CASSRSGMVNQPQHF. CDR3 in DNA: TGCGCCAGCAGCCGTTCAGGGATGGTCAATCAGCCCCAGCATTTT.

The rearrangement joins TRBV2 to TRBJ2-2, with 8 bases that match TRBD1. The CDR3 contains 16 residues. The germline V gene has CDR1 SNHLY and CDR2 FYNNEI. The trim removed 2 bases at V and 7 bases at J, leaving 9 bases unmatched. The CDR3 protein is CASSEKRQGAVGELFF. In DNA form, the CDR3 reads TGTGCCAGCAGTGAAAAACGGCAGGGGGCGGTCGGGGAGCTGTTTTTT.